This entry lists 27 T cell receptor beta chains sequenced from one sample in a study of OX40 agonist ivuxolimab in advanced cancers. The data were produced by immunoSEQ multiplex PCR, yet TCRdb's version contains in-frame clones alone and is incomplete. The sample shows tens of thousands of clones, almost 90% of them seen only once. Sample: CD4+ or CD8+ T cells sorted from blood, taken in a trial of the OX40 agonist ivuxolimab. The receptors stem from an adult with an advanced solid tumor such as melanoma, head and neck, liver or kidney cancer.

CDR3 amino acids: CASSRTPYEQYF. CDR3 bases: TGTGCCAGCAGCAGGACACCGTACGAGCAGTACTTC. This chain links TRBV5-6 with TRBJ2-7; D is possibly TRBD1 (5 bases). This CDR3 comprises 12 residues. Trimming pared 4 bases from V and 4 bases from J, leaving 9 bases between. Germline V CDR1 and CDR2: SGHDT, YYEEEE.

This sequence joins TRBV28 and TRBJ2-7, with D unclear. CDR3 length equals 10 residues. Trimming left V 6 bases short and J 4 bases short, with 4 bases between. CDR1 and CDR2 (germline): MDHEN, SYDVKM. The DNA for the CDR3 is TGTGCCAGCAGCCTGTACGAGCAGTACTTC. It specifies CASSLYEQYF.

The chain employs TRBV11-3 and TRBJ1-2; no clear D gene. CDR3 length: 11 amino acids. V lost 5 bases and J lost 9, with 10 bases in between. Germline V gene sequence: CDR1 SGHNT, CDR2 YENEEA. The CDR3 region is CASSTGWSYTF. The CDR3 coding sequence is TGTGCCAGCAGCACCGGGTGGAGCTACACCTTC.

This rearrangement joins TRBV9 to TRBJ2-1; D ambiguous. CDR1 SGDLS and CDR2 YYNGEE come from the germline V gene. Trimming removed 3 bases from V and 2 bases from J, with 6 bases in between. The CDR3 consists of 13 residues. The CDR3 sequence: CASSARPYNEQFF. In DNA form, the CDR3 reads TGTGCCAGCAGCGCCAGGCCCTACAATGAGCAGTTCTTC.

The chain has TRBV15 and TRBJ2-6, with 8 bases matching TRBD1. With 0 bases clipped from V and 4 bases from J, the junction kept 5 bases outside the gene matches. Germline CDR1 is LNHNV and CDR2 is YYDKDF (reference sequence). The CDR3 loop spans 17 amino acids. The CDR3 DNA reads TGTGCCACCAGCAGAGATTTGGACAGGGCCGGGGCCAACGTCCTGACTTTC. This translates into CATSRDLDRAGANVLTF.

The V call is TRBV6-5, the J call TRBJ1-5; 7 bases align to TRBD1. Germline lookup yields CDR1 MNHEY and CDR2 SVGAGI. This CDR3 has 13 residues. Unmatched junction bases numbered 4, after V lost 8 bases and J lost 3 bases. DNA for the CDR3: TGTGCCAGCCGACAGGGACCCAATCAGCCCCAGCATTTT. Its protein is CASRQGPNQPQHF.

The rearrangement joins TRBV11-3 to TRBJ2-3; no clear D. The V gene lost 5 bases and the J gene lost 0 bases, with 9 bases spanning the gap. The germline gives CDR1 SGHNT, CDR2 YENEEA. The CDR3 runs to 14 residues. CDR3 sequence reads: CASSPQSSTDTQYF. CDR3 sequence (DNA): TGTGCCAGCAGCCCCCAGAGTAGCACAGATACGCAGTATTTT.

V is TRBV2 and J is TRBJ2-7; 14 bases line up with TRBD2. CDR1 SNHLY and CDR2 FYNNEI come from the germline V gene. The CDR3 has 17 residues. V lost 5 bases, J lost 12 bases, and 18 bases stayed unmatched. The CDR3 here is CASSQTLKGLAGEVRYF. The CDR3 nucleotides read TGTGCCAGCAGTCAGACCCTAAAGGGACTAGCGGGAGAGGTTCGGTACTTC. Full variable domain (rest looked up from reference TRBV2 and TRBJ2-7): EPEVTQTPSHQVTQMGQEVILRCVPISNHLYFYWYRQILGQKVEFLVSFYNNEISEKSEIFDDQFSVERPDGSNFTLKIRSTKLEDSAMYFCASSQTLKGLAGEVRYFGPGTRLTVT.

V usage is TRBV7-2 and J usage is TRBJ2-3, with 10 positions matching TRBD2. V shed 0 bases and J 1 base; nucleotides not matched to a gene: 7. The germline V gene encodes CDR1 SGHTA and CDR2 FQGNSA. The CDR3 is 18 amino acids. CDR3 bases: TGTGCCAGCAGCTTAGCTGGACTAGCGGTTGTCGGCACAGATACGCAGTATTTT. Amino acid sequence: CASSLAGLAVVGTDTQYF.

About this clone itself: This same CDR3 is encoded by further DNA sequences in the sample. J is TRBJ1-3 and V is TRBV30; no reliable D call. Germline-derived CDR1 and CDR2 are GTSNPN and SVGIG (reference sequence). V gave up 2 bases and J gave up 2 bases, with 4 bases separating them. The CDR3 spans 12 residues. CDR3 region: CAWSPPGNTIYF. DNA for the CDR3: TGTGCCTGGAGTCCTCCTGGAAACACCATATATTTT. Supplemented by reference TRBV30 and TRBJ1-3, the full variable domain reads SQTIHQWPATLVQPVGSPLSLECTVEGTSNPNLYWYRQAAGRGLQLLFYSVGIGQISSEVPQNLSASRPQDRQFILSSKKLLLSDSGFYLCAWSPPGNTIYFGEGSWLTVV.

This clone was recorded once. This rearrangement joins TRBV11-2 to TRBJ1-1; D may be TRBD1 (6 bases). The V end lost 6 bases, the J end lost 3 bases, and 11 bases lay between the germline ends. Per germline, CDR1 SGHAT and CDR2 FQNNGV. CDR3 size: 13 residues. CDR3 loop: CASSSKGDTEAFF. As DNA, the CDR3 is TGTGCCAGCAGTTCGAAGGGGGACACTGAAGCTTTCTTT.

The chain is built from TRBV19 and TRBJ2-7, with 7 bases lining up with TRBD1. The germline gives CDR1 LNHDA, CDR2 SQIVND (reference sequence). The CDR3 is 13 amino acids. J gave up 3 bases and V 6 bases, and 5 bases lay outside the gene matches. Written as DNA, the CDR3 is TGTGCCAGTAGAGGCAGGGGGAACTACGAGCAGTACTTC. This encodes CASRGRGNYEQYF.

The CDR3 loop is CASSLGGRQPQHF. The CDR3, as DNA: TGTGCCAGCAGCTTAGGGGGTCGCCAGCCCCAGCATTTT. This chain connects TRBV11-2 to TRBJ1-5, with D unresolved. CDR1 is SGHAT and CDR2 is FQNNGV in the germline V gene. The V end lost 1 base, the J end lost 7 bases, and 8 bases lay between the germline ends. CDR3 size: 13 residues.

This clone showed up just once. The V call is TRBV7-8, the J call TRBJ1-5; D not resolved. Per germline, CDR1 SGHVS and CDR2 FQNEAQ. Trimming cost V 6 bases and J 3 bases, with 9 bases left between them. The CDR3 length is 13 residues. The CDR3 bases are TGTGCCAGCAGGCGAGGAATCAATCAGCCCCAGCATTTT. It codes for CASRRGINQPQHF.

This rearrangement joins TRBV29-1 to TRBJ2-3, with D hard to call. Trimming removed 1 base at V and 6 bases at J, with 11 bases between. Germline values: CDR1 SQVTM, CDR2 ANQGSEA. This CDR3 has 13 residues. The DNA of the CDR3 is TGCAGCGTTGAAGGCCAGGCTATGGATACGCAGTATTTT. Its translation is CSVEGQAMDTQYF.

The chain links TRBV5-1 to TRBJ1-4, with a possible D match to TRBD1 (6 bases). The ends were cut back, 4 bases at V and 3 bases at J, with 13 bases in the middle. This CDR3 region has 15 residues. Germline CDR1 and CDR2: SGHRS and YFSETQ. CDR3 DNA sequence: TGCGCCAGCAGCGCACAAAGGGGGGCTAATGAAAAACTGTTTTTT. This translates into CASSAQRGANEKLFF. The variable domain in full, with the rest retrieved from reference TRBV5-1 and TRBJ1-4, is KAGVTQTPRYLIKTRGQQVTLSCSPISGHRSVSWYQQTPGQGLQFLFEYFSETQRNKGNFPGRFSGRQFSNSRSEMNVSTLELGDSALYLCASSAQRGANEKLFFGSGTQLSVL.

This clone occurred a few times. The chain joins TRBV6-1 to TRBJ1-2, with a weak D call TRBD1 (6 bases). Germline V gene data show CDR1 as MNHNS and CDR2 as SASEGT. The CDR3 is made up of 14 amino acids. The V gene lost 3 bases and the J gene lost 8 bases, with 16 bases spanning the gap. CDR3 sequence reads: CASSEQGKLEGYTF. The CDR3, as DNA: TGTGCCAGCAGTGAGCAGGGGAAGCTCGAAGGCTACACCTTC.

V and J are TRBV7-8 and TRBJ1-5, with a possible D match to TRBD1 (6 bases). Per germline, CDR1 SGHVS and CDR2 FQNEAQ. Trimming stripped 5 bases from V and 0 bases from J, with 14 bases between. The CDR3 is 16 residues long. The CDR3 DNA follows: TGTGCCAGCAGCCGTGAGGACAGCTATAGCAATCAGCCCCAGCATTTT. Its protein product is CASSREDSYSNQPQHF.

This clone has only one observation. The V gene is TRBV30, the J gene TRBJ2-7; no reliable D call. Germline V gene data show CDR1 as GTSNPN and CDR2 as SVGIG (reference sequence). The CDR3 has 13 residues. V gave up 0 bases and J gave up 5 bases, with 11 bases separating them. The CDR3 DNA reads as TGTGCCTGGAGTGTATTGCGTCCCCACGAGCAGTACTTC. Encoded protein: CAWSVLRPHEQYF. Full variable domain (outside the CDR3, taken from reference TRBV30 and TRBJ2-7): SQTIHQWPATLVQPVGSPLSLECTVEGTSNPNLYWYRQAAGRGLQLLFYSVGIGQISSEVPQNLSASRPQDRQFILSSKKLLLSDSGFYLCAWSVLRPHEQYFGPGTRLTVT.

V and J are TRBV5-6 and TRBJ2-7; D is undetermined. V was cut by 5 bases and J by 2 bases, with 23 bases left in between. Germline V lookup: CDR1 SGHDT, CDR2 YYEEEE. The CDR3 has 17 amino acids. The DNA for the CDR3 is TGTGCCAGCAGTTTTCTGGGGTTGTCGGTAGATACCTACGAGCAGTACTTC. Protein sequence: CASSFLGLSVDTYEQYF.

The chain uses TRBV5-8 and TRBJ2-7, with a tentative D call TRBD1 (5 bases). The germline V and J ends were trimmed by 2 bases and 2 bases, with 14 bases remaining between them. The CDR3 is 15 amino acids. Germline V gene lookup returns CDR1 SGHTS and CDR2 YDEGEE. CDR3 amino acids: CASSFGGRATYEQYF. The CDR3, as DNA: TGTGCCAGCAGCTTTGGCGGCAGGGCCACCTACGAGCAGTACTTC.

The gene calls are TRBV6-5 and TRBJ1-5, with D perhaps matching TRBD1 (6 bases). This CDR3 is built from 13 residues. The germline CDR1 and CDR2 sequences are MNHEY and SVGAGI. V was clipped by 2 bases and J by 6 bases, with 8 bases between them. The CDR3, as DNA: TGTGCCAGCAGTTACAAGGGGGGTCAGCCCCAGCATTTT. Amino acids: CASSYKGGQPQHF.

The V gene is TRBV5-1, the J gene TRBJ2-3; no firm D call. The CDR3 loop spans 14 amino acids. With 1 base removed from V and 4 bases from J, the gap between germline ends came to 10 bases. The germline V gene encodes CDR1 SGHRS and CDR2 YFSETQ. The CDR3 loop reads CASSLKADPDTQYF. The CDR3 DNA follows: TGCGCCAGCAGCTTGAAGGCCGACCCAGATACGCAGTATTTT.

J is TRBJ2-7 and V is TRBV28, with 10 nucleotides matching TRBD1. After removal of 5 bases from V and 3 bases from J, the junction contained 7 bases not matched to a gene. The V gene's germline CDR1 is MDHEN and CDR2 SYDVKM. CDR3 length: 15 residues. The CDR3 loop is CASSPMTGGIYEQYF. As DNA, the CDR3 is TGTGCCAGCAGTCCGATGACAGGGGGCATCTACGAGCAGTACTTC. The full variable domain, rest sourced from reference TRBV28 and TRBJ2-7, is DVKVTQSSRYLVKRTGEKVFLECVQDMDHENMFWYRQDPGLGLRLIYFSYDVKMKEKGDIPEGYSVSREKKERFSLILESASTNQTSMYLCASSPMTGGIYEQYFGPGTRLTVT.

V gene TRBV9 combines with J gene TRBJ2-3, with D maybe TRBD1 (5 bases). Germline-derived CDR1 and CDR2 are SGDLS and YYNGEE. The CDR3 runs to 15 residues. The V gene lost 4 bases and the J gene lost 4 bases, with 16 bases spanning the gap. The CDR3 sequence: CASSPQDRVPDTQYF. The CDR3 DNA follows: TGTGCCAGCAGCCCCCAAGACAGAGTCCCAGATACGCAGTATTTT.

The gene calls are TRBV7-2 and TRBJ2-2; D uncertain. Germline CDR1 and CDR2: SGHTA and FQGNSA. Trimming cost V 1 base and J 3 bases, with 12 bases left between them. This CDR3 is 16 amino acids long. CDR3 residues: CASSLDGDSDTGELFF. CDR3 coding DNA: TGTGCCAGCAGCTTAGATGGTGACTCCGACACCGGGGAGCTGTTTTTT.

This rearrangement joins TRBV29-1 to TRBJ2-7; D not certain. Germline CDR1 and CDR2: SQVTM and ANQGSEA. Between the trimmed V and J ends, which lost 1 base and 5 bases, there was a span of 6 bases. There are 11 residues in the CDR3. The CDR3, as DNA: TGCAGCGTTGAAGTAGGAGACGAGCAGTACTTC. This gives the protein CSVEVGDEQYF.